This T cell receptor beta chain was observed in a study of CD8+CD57+ T cells in acquired aplastic anemia. About the study: Sorted cells (CD4+ and CD8+) yielded DNA amounts that averaged approximately 3.1 ug.

TCR beta VDJ and CDR3 were profiled, and genomic DNA was the template. TCRdb reprocessed the reads via MiXCR and lists one record per CDR3 protein. Of some 200,000 distinct CDR3 sequences in the sample, more than 45% were seen once. Germline CDR1 and CDR2: DFQATT and SNEGSKA (reference sequence). V lost 3 bases, J lost 4 bases, and 12 bases lay in between. The CDR3 totals 14 residues. Previously, flow cytometry had revealed CD8+CD57+ cell expansion in the patients chosen for sequencing. Sampling of blood occurred while the patients had still received no therapy. Notes on the study in general: Overlapping CD8+ CDR3 repertoires of patients and controls contained roughly 29 shared sequences.

Turning to this clonotype: What it recognizes is unknown.

The sequence came from a human donor with aplastic anemia. The sequenced material came from sorted CD4+, CD8+, or CD8+CD57+ T cells (not recorded which) from PBMCs. The V gene is TRBV20-1, the J gene TRBJ2-2, with D unclear. CDR3: CSASPTVRTGELFF. Here the CDR3 DNA reads TGCAGTGCTAGCCCCACTGTCCGCACCGGGGAGCTGTTTTTT.